This T cell receptor (beta chain) is from a study of beta chain features in type 1 diabetes. Study-wide results and caveats: It was possible that PCR favored shorter templates, equally so in patients and controls. For Type 1 diabetes patients, all four CD4+ subsets carried TCRB CDR3s that were moderately but significantly shorter. More deletions and fewer insertions at VDJ junctions were seen in type 1 diabetes patients.

Every participating donor gave one draw, a heparinised blood sample averaging around 0.11 L. Central memory, naive, regulatory and stem cell-like memory CD4+ cells were sorted by CD45RO/CCR7/CD25/CD127/CD95/CD27. The CDR3 contains 12 residues. The germline V and J ends were trimmed by 6 bases and 2 bases, with 2 bases remaining between them. Germline-derived CDR1 and CDR2 are LNHDA and SQIVND (reference sequence). This clone was detected a few times. Its antigen is still unknown. All of the isolated RNA was reverse transcribed, so expressed TCRB transcripts were sequenced. Generated by immunoSEQ multiplex PCR, the TCRdb table keeps only in-frame clones and is missing some. Of around 250,000 clones in the sample, about 24% were seen once.

The sequenced material came from naive CD4+ T cells from blood. This TCR was sampled from a woman aged 30 to 39 with type 1 diabetes. V is TRBV19 and J is TRBJ2-6; D unresolved. DNA of the CDR3: TGTGCCAGTAGCGCTGGGGCCAACGTCCTGACTTTC. This codes for CASSAGANVLTF.